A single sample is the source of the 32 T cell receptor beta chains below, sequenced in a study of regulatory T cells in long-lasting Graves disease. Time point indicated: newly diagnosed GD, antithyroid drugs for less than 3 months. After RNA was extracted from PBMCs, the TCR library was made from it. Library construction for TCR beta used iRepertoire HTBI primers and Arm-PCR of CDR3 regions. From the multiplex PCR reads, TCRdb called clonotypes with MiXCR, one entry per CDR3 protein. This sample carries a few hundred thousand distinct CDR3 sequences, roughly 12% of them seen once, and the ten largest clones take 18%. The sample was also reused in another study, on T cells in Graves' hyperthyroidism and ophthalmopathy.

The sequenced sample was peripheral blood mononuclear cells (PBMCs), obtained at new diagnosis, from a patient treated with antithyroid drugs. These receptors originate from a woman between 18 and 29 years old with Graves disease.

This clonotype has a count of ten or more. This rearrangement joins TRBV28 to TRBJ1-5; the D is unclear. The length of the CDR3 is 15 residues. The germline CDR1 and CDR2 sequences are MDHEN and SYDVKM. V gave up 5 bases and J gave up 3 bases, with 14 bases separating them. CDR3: CASSPEPRFNQPQHF. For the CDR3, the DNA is TGTGCCAGCAGTCCTGAGCCGAGATTCAATCAGCCCCAGCATTTT.

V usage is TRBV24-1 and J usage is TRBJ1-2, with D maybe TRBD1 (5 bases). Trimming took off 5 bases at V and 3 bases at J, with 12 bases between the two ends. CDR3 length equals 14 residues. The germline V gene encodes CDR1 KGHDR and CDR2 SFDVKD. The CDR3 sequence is CATSGGADHYGYTF. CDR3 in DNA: TGTGCCACCAGTGGAGGGGCAGACCACTATGGCTACACCTTC.

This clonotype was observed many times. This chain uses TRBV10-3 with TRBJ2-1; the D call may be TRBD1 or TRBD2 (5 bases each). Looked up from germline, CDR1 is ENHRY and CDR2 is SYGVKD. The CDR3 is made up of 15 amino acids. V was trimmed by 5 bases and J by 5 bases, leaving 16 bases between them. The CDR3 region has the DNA TGTGCCATCAGTACGGGACGCGGACGCCACAATGAGCAGTTCTTC. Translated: CAISTGRGRHNEQFF.

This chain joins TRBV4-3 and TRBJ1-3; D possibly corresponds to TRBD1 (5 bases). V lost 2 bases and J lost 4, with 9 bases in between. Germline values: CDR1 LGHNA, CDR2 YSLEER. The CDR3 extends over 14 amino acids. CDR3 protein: CASSQPGTGNTIYF. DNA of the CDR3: TGCGCCAGCAGCCAACCAGGGACCGGAAACACCATATATTTT.

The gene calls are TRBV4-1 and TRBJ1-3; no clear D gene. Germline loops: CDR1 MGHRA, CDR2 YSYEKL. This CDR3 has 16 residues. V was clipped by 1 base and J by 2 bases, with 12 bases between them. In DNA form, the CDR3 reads TGCGCCAGCAGCCAAGGTGACGGTTTGGCTGGAAACACCATATATTTT. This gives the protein CASSQGDGLAGNTIYF.

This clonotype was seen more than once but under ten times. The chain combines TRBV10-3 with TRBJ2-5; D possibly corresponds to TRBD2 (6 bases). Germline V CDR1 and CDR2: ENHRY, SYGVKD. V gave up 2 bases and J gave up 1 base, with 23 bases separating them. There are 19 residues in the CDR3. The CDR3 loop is CAISETPFWISGLQETQYF. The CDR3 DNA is TGTGCCATCAGTGAGACGCCCTTTTGGATTAGCGGCCTCCAAGAGACCCAGTACTTC.

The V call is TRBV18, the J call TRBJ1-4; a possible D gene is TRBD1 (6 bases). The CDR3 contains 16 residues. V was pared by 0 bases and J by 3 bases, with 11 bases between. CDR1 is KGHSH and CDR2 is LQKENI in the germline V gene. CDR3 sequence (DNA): TGTGCCAGCTCACCACCGACAGGCTTAGCTAATGAAAAACTGTTTTTT. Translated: CASSPPTGLANEKLFF.

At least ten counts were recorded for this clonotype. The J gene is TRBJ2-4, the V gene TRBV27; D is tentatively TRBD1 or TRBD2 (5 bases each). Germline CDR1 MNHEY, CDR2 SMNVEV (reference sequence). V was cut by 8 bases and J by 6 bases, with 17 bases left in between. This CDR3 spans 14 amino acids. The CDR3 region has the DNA TGTGCCAGCGGTCGGGACGGGCTGGGAAACATTCAGTACTTC. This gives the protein CASGRDGLGNIQYF.

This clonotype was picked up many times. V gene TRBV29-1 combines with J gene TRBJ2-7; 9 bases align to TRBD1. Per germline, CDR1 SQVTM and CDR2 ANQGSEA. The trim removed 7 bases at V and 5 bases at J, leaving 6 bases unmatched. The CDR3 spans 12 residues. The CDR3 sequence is CSGGTGYDEQYF. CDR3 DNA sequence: TGCAGCGGGGGGACAGGGTACGACGAGCAGTACTTC.

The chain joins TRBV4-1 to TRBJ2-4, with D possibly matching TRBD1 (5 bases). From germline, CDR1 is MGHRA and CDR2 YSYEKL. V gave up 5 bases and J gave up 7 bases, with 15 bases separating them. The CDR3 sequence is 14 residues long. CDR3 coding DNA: TGCGCCAGCAGCGACTTCCTTAGGGGCAACATTCAGTACTTC. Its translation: CASSDFLRGNIQYF.

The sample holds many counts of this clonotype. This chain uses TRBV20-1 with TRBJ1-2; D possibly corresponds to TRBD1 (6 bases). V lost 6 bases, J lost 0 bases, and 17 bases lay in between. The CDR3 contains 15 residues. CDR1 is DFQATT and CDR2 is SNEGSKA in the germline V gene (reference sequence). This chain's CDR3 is CSARTGQFSNYGYTF. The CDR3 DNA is TGCAGTGCAAGAACCGGACAGTTCTCTAACTATGGCTACACCTTC.

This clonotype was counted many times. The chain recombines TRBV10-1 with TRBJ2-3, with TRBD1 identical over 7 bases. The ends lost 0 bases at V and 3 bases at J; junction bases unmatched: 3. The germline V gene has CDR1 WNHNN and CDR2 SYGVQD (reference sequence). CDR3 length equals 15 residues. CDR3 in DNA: TGCGCCAGCAGTGAGTCCAGGGGGAGAACAGATACGCAGTATTTT. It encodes CASSESRGRTDTQYF.

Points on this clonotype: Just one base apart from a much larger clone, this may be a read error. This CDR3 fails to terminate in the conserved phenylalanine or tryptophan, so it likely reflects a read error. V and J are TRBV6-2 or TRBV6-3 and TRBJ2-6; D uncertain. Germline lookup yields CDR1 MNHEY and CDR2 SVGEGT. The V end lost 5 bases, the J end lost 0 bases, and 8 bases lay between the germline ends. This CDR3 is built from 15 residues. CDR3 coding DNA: TGTGCCAGCAGTGAAAGTGGCTCTGGGGCCAACGTCCTGACTCTC. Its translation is CASSESGSGANVLTL.

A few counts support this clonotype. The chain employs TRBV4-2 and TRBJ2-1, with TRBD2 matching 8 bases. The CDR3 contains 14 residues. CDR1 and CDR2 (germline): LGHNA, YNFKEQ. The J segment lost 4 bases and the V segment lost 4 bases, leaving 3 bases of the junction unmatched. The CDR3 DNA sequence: TGTGCCAGCAGCCGCCAGCGGGGGTACAATGAGCAGTTCTTC. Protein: CASSRQRGYNEQFF.

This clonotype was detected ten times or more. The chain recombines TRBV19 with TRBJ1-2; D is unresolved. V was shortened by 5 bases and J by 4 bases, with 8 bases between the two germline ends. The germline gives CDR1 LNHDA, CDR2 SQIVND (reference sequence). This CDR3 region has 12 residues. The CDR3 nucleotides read TGTGCCAGTAGTGACCGGGTCTATGGCTACACCTTC. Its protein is CASSDRVYGYTF.

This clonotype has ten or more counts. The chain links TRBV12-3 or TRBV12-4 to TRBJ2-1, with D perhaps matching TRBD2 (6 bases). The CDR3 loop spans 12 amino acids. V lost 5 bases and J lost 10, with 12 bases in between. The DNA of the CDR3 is TGTGCCAGCAGTAGGACCGCGGGGGAGCAGTTCTTC. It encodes CASSRTAGEQFF.

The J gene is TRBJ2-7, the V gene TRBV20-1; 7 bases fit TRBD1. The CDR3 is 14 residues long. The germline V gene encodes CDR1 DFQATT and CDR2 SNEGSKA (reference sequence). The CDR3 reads CTVTMDRPSYEQYF. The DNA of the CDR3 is TGCACAGTAACCATGGACAGGCCATCCTACGAGCAGTACTTC.

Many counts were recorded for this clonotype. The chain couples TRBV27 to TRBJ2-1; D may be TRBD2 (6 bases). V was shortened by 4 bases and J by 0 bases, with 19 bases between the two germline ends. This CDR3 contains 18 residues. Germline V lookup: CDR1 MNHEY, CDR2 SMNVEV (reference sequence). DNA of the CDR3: TGTGCCAGCAGTTACTCTTGGACTGGGGGGAGCTCCTACAATGAGCAGTTCTTC. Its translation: CASSYSWTGGSSYNEQFF.

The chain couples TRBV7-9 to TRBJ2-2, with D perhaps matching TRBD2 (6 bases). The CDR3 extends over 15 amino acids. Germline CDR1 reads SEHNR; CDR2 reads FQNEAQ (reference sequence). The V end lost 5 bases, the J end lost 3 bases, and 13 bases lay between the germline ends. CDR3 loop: CASSLGRPDTGELFF. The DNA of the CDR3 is TGTGCCAGCAGCCTAGGGAGGCCGGACACCGGGGAGCTGTTTTTT.

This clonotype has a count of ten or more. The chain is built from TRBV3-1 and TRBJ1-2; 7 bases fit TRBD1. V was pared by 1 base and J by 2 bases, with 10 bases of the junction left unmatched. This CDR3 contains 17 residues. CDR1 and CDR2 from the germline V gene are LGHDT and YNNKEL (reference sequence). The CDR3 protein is CASSQVSMTGTNYGYTF. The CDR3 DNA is TGTGCCAGCAGCCAAGTGTCTATGACAGGGACGAACTATGGCTACACCTTC.

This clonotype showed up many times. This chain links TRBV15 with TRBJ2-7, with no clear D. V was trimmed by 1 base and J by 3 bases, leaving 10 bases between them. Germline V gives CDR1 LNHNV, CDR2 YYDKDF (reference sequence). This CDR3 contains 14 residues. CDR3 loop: CATSRGGSIYEQYF. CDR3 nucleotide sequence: TGTGCCACCAGCAGAGGGGGTTCCATCTACGAGCAGTACTTC. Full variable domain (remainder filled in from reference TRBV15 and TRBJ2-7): DAMVIQNPRYQVTQFGKPVTLSCSQTLNHNVMYWYQQKSSQAPKLLFHYYDKDFNNEADTPDNFQSRRPNTSFCFLDIRSPGLGDTAMYLCATSRGGSIYEQYFGPGTRLTVT.

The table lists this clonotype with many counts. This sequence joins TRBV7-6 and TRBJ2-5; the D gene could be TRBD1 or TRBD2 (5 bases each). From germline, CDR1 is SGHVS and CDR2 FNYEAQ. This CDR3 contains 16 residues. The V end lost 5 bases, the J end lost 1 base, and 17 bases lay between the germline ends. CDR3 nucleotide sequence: TGTGCCAGCAGCCCCTCGGGGCAGGTTCGCCAAGAGACCCAGTACTTC. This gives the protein CASSPSGQVRQETQYF.

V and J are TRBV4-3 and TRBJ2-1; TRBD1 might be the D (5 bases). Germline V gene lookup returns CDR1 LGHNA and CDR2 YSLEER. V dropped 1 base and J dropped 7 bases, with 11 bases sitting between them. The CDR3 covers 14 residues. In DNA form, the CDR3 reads TGCGCCAGCAGCCAAGCTGGAGCAGGGAATGAGCAGTTCTTC. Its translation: CASSQAGAGNEQFF.

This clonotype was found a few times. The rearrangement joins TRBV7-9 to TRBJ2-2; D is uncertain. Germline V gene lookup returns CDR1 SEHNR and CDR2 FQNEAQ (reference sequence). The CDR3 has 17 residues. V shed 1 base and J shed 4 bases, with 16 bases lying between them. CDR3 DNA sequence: TGTGCCAGCAGCTTAGGTCCCCCAGCCATTTTCACCGGGGAGCTGTTTTTT. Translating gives CASSLGPPAIFTGELFF.

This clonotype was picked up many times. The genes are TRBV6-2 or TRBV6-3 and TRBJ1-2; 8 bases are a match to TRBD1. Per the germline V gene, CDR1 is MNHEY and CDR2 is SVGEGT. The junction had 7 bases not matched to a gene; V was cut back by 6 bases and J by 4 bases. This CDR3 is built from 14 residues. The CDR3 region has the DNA TGTGCCAGCAGGTGGGACAGGCTCCTCTATGGCTACACCTTC. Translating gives CASRWDRLLYGYTF.

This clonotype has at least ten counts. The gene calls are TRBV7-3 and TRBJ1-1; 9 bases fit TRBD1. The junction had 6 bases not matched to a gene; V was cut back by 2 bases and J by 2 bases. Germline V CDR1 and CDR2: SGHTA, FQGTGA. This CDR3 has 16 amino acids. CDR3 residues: CASSLGLGQGNTEAFF. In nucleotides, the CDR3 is TGTGCCAGCAGCTTAGGCCTGGGACAGGGTAACACTGAAGCTTTCTTT.

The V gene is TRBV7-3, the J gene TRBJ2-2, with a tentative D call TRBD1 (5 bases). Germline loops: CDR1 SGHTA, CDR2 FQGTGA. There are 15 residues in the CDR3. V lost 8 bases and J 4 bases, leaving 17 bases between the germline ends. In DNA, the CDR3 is TGTGCCAGCCGAAACCCCAGGGTTGGCACCGGGGAGCTGTTTTTT. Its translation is CASRNPRVGTGELFF.

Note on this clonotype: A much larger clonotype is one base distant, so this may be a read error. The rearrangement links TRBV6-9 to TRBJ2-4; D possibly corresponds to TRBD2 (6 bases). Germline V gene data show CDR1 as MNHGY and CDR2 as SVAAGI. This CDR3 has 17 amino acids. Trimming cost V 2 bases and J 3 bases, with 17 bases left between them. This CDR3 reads CASSYEGGKGGKNIQYF. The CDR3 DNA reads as TGTGCCAGCAGTTATGAAGGCGGGAAAGGCGGCAAAAACATTCAGTACTTC.

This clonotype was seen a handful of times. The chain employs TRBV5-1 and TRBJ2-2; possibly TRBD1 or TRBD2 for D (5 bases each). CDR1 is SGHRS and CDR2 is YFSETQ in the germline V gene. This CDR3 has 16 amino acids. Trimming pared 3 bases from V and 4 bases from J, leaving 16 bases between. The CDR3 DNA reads TGCGCCAGCAGCTCGGCCGTGGGGGTGAGCACCGGGGAGCTGTTTTTT. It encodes CASSSAVGVSTGELFF.

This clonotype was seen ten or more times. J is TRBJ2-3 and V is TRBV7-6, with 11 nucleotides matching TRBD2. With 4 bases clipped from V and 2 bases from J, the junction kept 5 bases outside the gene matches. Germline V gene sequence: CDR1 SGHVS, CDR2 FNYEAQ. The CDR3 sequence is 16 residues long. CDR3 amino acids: CASSSLAGVSTDTQYF. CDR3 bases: TGTGCCAGCAGCTCACTAGCGGGGGTCTCCACAGATACGCAGTATTTT.

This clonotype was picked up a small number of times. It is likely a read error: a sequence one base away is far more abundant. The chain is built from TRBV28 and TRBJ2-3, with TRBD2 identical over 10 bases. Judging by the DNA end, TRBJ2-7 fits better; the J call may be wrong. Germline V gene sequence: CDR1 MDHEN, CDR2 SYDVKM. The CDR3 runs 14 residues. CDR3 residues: CASRGLAPSYEQYF. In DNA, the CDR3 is TGTGCCAGCAGGGGACTAGCGCCTTCCTACGAGCAGTACTTC.

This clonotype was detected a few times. The CDR3: CATSRGTVALVDTQYF. The CDR3 DNA follows: TGTGCCACCAGCAGAGGAACCGTTGCGTTGGTGGATACGCAGTATTTT. The gene calls are TRBV15 and TRBJ2-3, with no clear D. Germline assignment: CDR1 LNHNV and CDR2 YYDKDF (reference sequence). The CDR3 spans 16 residues. V lost 1 base to trimming and J lost 6 bases, with 17 bases between them.